This TCR beta chain was identified during a study of blood T cell repertoires in COVID-19 (TCRdb year 2020). Background on the whole study: Samples covering the acute and convalescent phases of COVID-19 were provided by collaborators in the United States, Italy and Spain. Deeply sampled blood TCRbeta repertoires from subjects exposed to, actively infected with, or recovered from COVID-19 were included in the dataset. A de-identified subject ID, COVID-19 status, age in years and sex were almost always included in the sample metadata. The samples were drawn from the first 160 participants of the ongoing ImmuneRACE study and from more than 1,000 subjects provided by 6 global collaborators. The prospective study material was composed of cDNA or gDNA derived from T cells, B-cell-depleted T cells, or PBMCs. Where available, HLA class I and class II types were taken from metadata supplied by the sample provider and were not determined by assay-based typing. The repertoires were made available in a free public database intended to serve as a resource for research on the immune response to SARS-CoV-2.

As for this clone: It lacks a known antigen. Per-nucleotide qualities are absent, and no much larger clonotype sits a single base away.

Each collaborating institution followed its own protocols to collect whole blood in K2EDTA tubes. For TCRbeta analysis, collaborator samples were shipped as frozen whole blood, as isolated PBMCs, or as DNA extracted from either sample type. TCRbeta CDR3 regions were amplified from genomic DNA using the immunoSEQ Assay, a bias-controlled multiplex PCR. In the source study's methods: Nucleated cell counts per sample were estimated from amplification of reference gene primers within the assay. To quantify the absolute abundance of each unique TCRbeta CDR3 rearrangement, sequence reads were collapsed and filtered. For each sample, productive Simpson clonality was calculated as the square root of Simpson's diversity index across productive rearrangements. Entries here come from immuneACCESS through TCRdb and include only in-frame sequences with V and J called. Some clones fail to appear in such tables; in the studies checked, an unresolved V gene covers under half of the shortfall, and the cause of the remainder is unknown. D and trimming were read from the DNA, whereas the V and J calls and clone size are those reported in that table. This sample holds some 52,000 clones; around 90% were observed only once. Over 3% of the sample is held by the ten biggest clonotypes.

The study at large found these results: How much clinical and demographic metadata was included differed by source and by participant, and the metadata was provided uncurated.

Ends trimmed: V by 6 bases, J by 7 bases; bases unmatched to a gene: 9. CDR1 and CDR2, per the germline V gene, are MDHEN and SYDVKM. Counted from cysteine to phenylalanine, this CDR3 has 15 amino acids. The sequence is cut down to CDR3 DNA, 45 bases in frame from base 1. The sequence was collected from a human donor in a cohort sampled during active COVID-19. What was sequenced was peripheral blood. The chain is encoded by TRBV28 joined to TRBJ1-5, with 10 bases aligning to TRBD1. The CDR3 sequence is CASSFAGTGVQPQHF. At the DNA level, the sequence is TGTGCCAGCAGCTTCGCCGGGACAGGGGTCCAGCCCCAGCATTTT.